Included here is one TCR beta chain sequence, with context. The source of the sample is a study of control samples from healthy donors and cancer patients. Germline V gives CDR1 MDHEN, CDR2 SYDVKM. Germline trimming cut 3 bases from V and 1 base from J; bases unmatched to any gene: 7. The length of the CDR3 is 16 residues. Repertoires were generated with immunoSEQ multiplex PCR, while TCRdb's copy carries only in-frame clones and drops some. The data hold about 42,000 clones, with approximately 87% observed a single time. This chain connects TRBV28 to TRBJ2-3; 7 bases agree with TRBD2. The sequence was obtained from a man in his sixties in good health. The sample consisted of blood. This CDR3 reads CASSLREGTGTDTQYF. The CDR3 DNA reads TGTGCCAGCAGTTTGAGGGAGGGGACCGGCACAGATACGCAGTATTTT. Filled out from reference TRBV28 and TRBJ2-3, the complete variable domain reads DVKVTQSSRYLVKRTGEKVFLECVQDMDHENMFWYRQDPGLGLRLIYFSYDVKMKEKGDIPEGYSVSREKKERFSLILESASTNQTSMYLCASSLREGTGTDTQYFGPGTRLTVL.